This is a list of T cell receptor beta chains from one sample in a study of molecular identifiers for immune sequencing clone quantification. TCRdb analysed the PCR reads with MiXCR anew, one entry per CDR3 protein. The sample shows about 500,000 distinct CDR3 sequences, about 26% of them seen only once. Sequenced material: naive CD8+ T cells from blood, with Jurkat cell RNA spiked in. These receptors originate from a human donor in good health. Some libraries in this study had Jurkat cell RNA spiked in. CDR3s leave out the opening cysteine and the closing phenylalanine or tryptophan.

TRBJ1-2 TRBV4-3 13 ASSQDLVGLYGYT
TRBJ2-1 TRBV24-1 10 ATSDQTGLGF
TRBJ1-2 TRBV5-4 13 ASSSWDSYLYGYT
TRBJ1-4 TRBV7-8 12 ASSLLTGNEKLF
TRBJ2-3 TRBV28 15 ASSLPPSGRGPDTQY
TRBJ2-7 TRBV27 15 ASSPIEWTSGRYEQY
TRBJ2-3 TRBV9 12 ASSVGLRTDTQY
TRBJ2-7 TRBV19 12 ATGASGNPYEQY
TRBJ2-7 TRBV5-8 12 ASSPHPLAPEQY
TRBJ2-3 TRBV29-1 14 SVDNRLAGSTDTQY
TRBJ1-5 TRBV6-2/TRBV6-3 13 ASTTDTMVHQPQH
TRBJ1-1 TRBV7-9 13 ASSLPQGMNTEAF
TRBJ2-3 TRBV11-3 12 ASSDRGETDTQY
TRBJ2-7 TRBV3-1 10 ASGGQGYGQY
TRBJ2-5 TRBV13 14 ASSLVLGDREETQY
TRBJ1-4 TRBV7-9 14 ASSQSPGQGMEKLF
TRBJ1-6 TRBV5-4 10 ASSFNNSPLH
TRBJ1-5 TRBV4-3 13 ASSQERGSNQPQH
TRBJ1-6 TRBV7-9 15 ASSFPLLGQENSPLH
TRBJ2-6 TRBV12-5 16 ASGLAGTAISGATVLT
TRBJ1-2 TRBV4-1 12 ASSQVPAPYGYT
TRBJ1-1 TRBV12-3/TRBV12-4 11 ASSFGINTEAF